This entry features one T cell receptor (beta chain) sequence. Trimming cost V 4 bases and J 10 bases, with 14 bases left between them. Germline CDR1 is LGHNA and CDR2 is YNFKEQ. This CDR3 spans 14 amino acids. The entry originates in a study of blood T cell repertoires in COVID-19. Using immunoSEQ multiplex PCR, the repertoire was profiled, and TCRdb retains in-frame clones only, with some absent. The sample lists 30,000 to 45,000 clones; roughly 90% were seen once. The chain is built from TRBV4-2 and TRBJ1-6; tentative D call: TRBD1 (6 bases). This receptor was identified in a man aged 70-80 years with acute or convalescent COVID-19. The specimen was peripheral blood. Written as DNA, the CDR3 is TGTGCCAGCAGCCTCCCGACAGGAAACTCACCCCTCCACTTT. This translates into CASSLPTGNSPLHF.